These 4 T cell receptor beta chains were all obtained from the same sample, sequenced in a study of spatial heterogeneity in lung cancer. Study results and caveats: Counts of expanded intratumoral alpha and beta TCRs tracked tumor mutation counts.

Time point indicated: sample taken at primary tumor resection. These receptors' targets are unknown. In TCRdb, the 5' RACE reads were re-called with MiXCR into one record per CDR3 protein. This table has some 23,000 distinct CDR3 sequences, under 9.5% appearing once. The sample consisted of lung tumor tissue, taken at surgery. The receptors stem from a male donor with early-stage non-small cell lung cancer.

This chain connects TRBV28 to TRBJ2-7; 7 bases align to TRBD1. After removal of 5 bases from V and 3 bases from J, the junction contained 13 bases not matched to a gene. CDR3 length: 16 amino acids. Germline V gene data show CDR1 as MDHEN and CDR2 as SYDVKM. The CDR3 sequence: CASSPLLRAGGYEQYF. CDR3 bases: TGTGCCAGCAGTCCCCTCTTAAGGGCAGGGGGCTACGAGCAGTACTTC.

This clonotype was counted a few times. The CDR3 is CASSMGHVDRDTQYF. The DNA for the CDR3 is TGTGCCAGTAGTATGGGGCACGTCGATCGGGATACGCAGTATTTT. The gene calls are TRBV19 and TRBJ2-3; the D gene is possibly TRBD1 (5 bases). The germline gives CDR1 LNHDA, CDR2 SQIVND (reference sequence). There are 15 residues in the CDR3. V lost 3 bases, J lost 6 bases, and 16 bases lay in between.

This clonotype was detected ten times or more. This sequence joins TRBV4-2 and TRBJ2-1; the match to TRBD2 covers 8 bases. The CDR3 is made up of 16 amino acids. V gave up 4 bases and J gave up 6 bases; unmatched junction bases: 11. From germline, CDR1 is LGHNA and CDR2 YNFKEQ. The CDR3 nucleotides are TGTGCCAGCAGCCCCGTCGCGCGGGAGGTCATCAATGAGCAGTTCTTC. It yields the protein CASSPVAREVINEQFF.

In this sample, this clonotype turned up many times. The chain carries TRBV29-1 and TRBJ2-7; the D is unclear. Deletions cut 4 bases from V and 2 bases from J, with 9 bases between. The CDR3 length is 12 residues. Germline V CDR1 and CDR2: SQVTM, ANQGSEA. CDR3 DNA sequence: TGCAGCGTTGCACAGAGTACCTACGAGCAGTACTTC. This sequence encodes CSVAQSTYEQYF.